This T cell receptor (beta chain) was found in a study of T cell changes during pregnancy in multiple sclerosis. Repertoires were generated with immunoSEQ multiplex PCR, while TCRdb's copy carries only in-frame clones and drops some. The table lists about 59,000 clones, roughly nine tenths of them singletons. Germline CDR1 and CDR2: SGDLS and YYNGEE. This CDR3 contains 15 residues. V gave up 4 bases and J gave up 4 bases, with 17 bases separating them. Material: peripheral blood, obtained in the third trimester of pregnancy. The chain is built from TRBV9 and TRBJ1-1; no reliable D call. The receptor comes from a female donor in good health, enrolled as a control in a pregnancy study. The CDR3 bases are TGTGCCAGCAGCCTATTGCCGGGGTCGGGCACTGAAGCTTTCTTT. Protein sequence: CASSLLPGSGTEAFF.